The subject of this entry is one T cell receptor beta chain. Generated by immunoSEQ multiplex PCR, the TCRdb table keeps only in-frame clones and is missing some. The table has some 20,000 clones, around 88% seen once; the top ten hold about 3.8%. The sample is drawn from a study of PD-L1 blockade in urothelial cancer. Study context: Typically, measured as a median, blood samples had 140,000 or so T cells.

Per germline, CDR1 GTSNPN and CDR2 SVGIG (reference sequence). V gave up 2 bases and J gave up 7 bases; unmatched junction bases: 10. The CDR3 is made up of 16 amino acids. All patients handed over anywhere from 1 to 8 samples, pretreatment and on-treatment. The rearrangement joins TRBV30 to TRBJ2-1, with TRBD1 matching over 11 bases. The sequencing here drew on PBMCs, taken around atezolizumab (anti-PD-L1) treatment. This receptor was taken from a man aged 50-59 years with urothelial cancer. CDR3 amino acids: CAWSKRTGGAGNEQFF. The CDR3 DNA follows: TGTGCCTGGAGTAAACGGACAGGGGGCGCCGGAAATGAGCAGTTCTTC.